A single sample is the source of the 30 T cell receptor beta chains below, sequenced in a study of cytomegalovirus exposure and HLA in healthy donors. Assay used: immunoSEQ multiplex PCR; TCRdb lists only in-frame clones, some missing. This table has some 350,000 clones, roughly 87% appearing once. The sequencing sample was made of PBMCs. Source of these receptors: a woman in her twenties or thirties in good health and CMV-seropositive.

The chain joins TRBV30 to TRBJ1-1; no reliable D call. V dropped 0 bases and J dropped 6 bases, with 11 bases sitting between them. Germline CDR1 is GTSNPN and CDR2 is SVGIG (reference sequence). This CDR3 is 13 amino acids long. The CDR3 bases are TGTGCCTGGAGTGTGTCAGGAGCCTCTGAAGCTTTCTTT. It is translated as CAWSVSGASEAFF.

The CDR3 nucleotides read TGTGCCAGCAGCTTGGCAGGGAGCTCCTACGAGCAGTACTTC. This translates into CASSLAGSSYEQYF. V gene TRBV7-6 combines with J gene TRBJ2-7, with D possibly called TRBD1 or TRBD2 (5 bases each). This CDR3 has 14 amino acids. The V gene's germline CDR1 is SGHVS and CDR2 FNYEAQ. V lost 3 bases and J lost 0, with 9 bases in between.

The chain carries TRBV29-1 and TRBJ2-5; no firm D call. This CDR3 region has 13 residues. Trimming left V 5 bases short and J 1 base short, with 11 bases between. CDR1 and CDR2 from the germline V gene are SQVTM and ANQGSEA. CDR3 region: CSVTLTVQETQYF. The CDR3 DNA reads TGCAGCGTTACCCTAACAGTCCAAGAGACCCAGTACTTC.

This chain uses TRBV6-5 with TRBJ2-3; TRBD1 matches 8 bases. Germline CDR1 and CDR2: MNHEY and SVGAGI. The CDR3 loop spans 15 amino acids. With 1 base clipped from V and 10 bases from J, the junction kept 10 bases outside the gene matches. CDR3 residues: CASSYYRQGWGAQYF. The CDR3 region has the DNA TGTGCCAGCAGTTACTACCGACAGGGGTGGGGGGCGCAGTATTTT.

The genes are TRBV30 and TRBJ2-7, with TRBD2 identical over 9 bases. Germline V gene data show CDR1 as GTSNPN and CDR2 as SVGIG (reference sequence). The CDR3 consists of 14 residues. V lost 8 bases to trimming and J lost 2 bases; unmatched junction nucleotides: 10. The CDR3 sequence: CAATGLAGAYEQYF. CDR3 in DNA: TGTGCCGCCACAGGGTTAGCGGGAGCCTACGAGCAGTACTTC.

A remark on this clone: Other DNA sequences in this sample translate to the same CDR3. The gene calls are TRBV6-5 and TRBJ2-1; D gene uncertain. CDR3 length: 12 amino acids. V lost 0 bases to trimming and J lost 6 bases, with 3 bases between them. Germline lookup yields CDR1 MNHEY and CDR2 SVGAGI. The CDR3 loop reads CASSYSGNEQFF. In DNA, the CDR3 is TGTGCCAGCAGTTACTCGGGCAATGAGCAGTTCTTC.

The rearrangement links TRBV7-3 to TRBJ2-2; D is perhaps TRBD2 (5 bases). V was clipped by 6 bases and J by 3 bases, with 5 bases between them. The germline V gene encodes CDR1 SGHTA and CDR2 FQGTGA. There are 12 residues in the CDR3. DNA of the CDR3: TGTGCCAGCAGGGGAGACACCGGGGAGCTGTTTTTT. The encoded protein is CASRGDTGELFF.

The rearrangement links TRBV6-1 to TRBJ2-3; D is unresolved. This CDR3 spans 15 amino acids. The V gene's germline CDR1 is MNHNS and CDR2 SASEGT. The V and J ends lost 4 bases and 1 base respectively, with 12 bases between them. Here the CDR3 DNA reads TGTGCCAGCAGTGCTTCTGTTGGGGGCACAGATACGCAGTATTTT. Encoded protein: CASSASVGGTDTQYF.

The J gene is TRBJ2-7, the V gene TRBV27; D possibly corresponds to TRBD2 (5 bases). Germline V CDR1 and CDR2: MNHEY, SMNVEV (reference sequence). Trimming removed 6 bases from V and 3 bases from J, with 12 bases in between. The CDR3 has 13 residues. CDR3 coding DNA: TGTGCCAGCAGCCGGGAAATATACTACGAGCAGTACTTC. Translation: CASSREIYYEQYF.

The genes are TRBV18 and TRBJ1-4; tentative D call: TRBD1 (6 bases). The CDR3 covers 17 residues. Germline values: CDR1 KGHSH, CDR2 LQKENI. Between the trimmed V and J ends, which lost 3 bases and 1 base, there was a span of 15 bases. CDR3 residues: CASSPQQGSKTNEKLFF. Written as DNA, the CDR3 is TGTGCCAGCTCACCGCAACAGGGAAGTAAAACTAATGAAAAACTGTTTTTT.

Note on this clone: This sample includes further DNA sequences coding for the same CDR3. The CDR3 reads CASSTTGYNEQFF. The CDR3, as DNA: TGTGCCAGCAGCACGACAGGGTACAATGAGCAGTTCTTC. The V gene is TRBV27, the J gene TRBJ2-1, with TRBD1 matching over 7 bases. The length of the CDR3 is 13 residues. With 6 bases clipped from V and 4 bases from J, the junction kept 3 bases outside the gene matches. Germline assignment: CDR1 MNHEY and CDR2 SMNVEV (reference sequence).

This clone was seen just once. V gene TRBV4-1 combines with J gene TRBJ1-3; possibly TRBD1 for D (5 bases). The V end lost 1 base, the J end lost 6 bases, and 10 bases lay between the germline ends. This CDR3 is 14 amino acids long. CDR1 and CDR2 from the germline V gene are MGHRA and YSYEKL. CDR3 sequence: CASSQGQGLNTIYF. CDR3 in DNA: TGCGCCAGCAGCCAAGGGCAGGGACTAAACACCATATATTTT.

The chain recombines TRBV4-2 with TRBJ1-2; TRBD1 matches 9 bases. Germline V gene data show CDR1 as LGHNA and CDR2 as YNFKEQ. The CDR3 loop spans 15 amino acids. The V and J ends lost 0 bases and 4 bases, in that order; junction bases with no gene match: 3. CDR3 loop: CASSQEQGAIYGYTF. The CDR3 coding sequence is TGTGCCAGCAGCCAAGAACAGGGGGCCATCTATGGCTACACCTTC.

This clone was seen once. The chain recombines TRBV27 with TRBJ2-1; D is uncertain. The CDR3 is made up of 16 amino acids. Trimming pared 2 bases from V and 4 bases from J, leaving 15 bases between. Germline CDR1 and CDR2: MNHEY and SMNVEV (reference sequence). The CDR3 coding sequence is TGTGCCAGCAGTTTAGCATCAGCTTCCCCATACAATGAGCAGTTCTTC. Its protein is CASSLASASPYNEQFF.

The V gene is TRBV11-2, the J gene TRBJ2-7, with 8 bases lining up with TRBD1. Germline CDR1 reads SGHAT; CDR2 reads FQNNGV. This CDR3 comprises 15 residues. Trimming took 5 bases from V and 3 from J; bases not matched to a gene: 9. CDR3 bases: TGTGCCAGCAGCGATAGTAGCAGGGGGCTCTACGAGCAGTACTTC. Its translation is CASSDSSRGLYEQYF.

The genes are TRBV13 and TRBJ1-2; D remains unclear. The germline V gene has CDR1 PRHDT and CDR2 FYEKMQ (reference sequence). V was cut by 2 bases and J by 2 bases, with 9 bases left in between. CDR3 length: 14 amino acids. The CDR3 DNA follows: TGTGCCAGCAGCTTACTCGGAGAGAACTATGGCTACACCTTC. As protein: CASSLLGENYGYTF.

The genes are TRBV30 and TRBJ1-5; TRBD1 is a possible D gene (5 bases). This CDR3 spans 15 amino acids. CDR1 GTSNPN and CDR2 SVGIG come from the germline V gene (reference sequence). Trimming removed 5 bases from V and 0 bases from J, with 14 bases in between. Written as DNA, the CDR3 is TGTGCCTGGGGAGGGGAAATTCATAGCAATCAGCCCCAGCATTTT. Translated, it gives CAWGGEIHSNQPQHF.

CDR3: CARDVAGTDTQYF. The CDR3 region has the DNA TGTGCCCGTGACGTAGCGGGCACAGATACGCAGTATTTT. The chain employs TRBV30 and TRBJ2-3; possibly TRBD2 for D (6 bases). Germline V gives CDR1 GTSNPN, CDR2 SVGIG (reference sequence). CDR3 length: 13 residues. The V and J ends lost 8 bases and 1 base respectively, with 13 bases between them.

V and J are TRBV5-4 and TRBJ2-7; D is undetermined. Germline values: CDR1 SGHNT, CDR2 YYREEE (reference sequence). The CDR3 consists of 14 residues. V was cut by 2 bases and J by 4 bases, with 13 bases left in between. The CDR3 here is CASSLRGRGYEQYF. In nucleotides, the CDR3 is TGTGCCAGCAGCTTACGTGGCAGAGGTTACGAGCAGTACTTC.

The rearrangement links TRBV5-1 to TRBJ2-7; 8 bases agree with TRBD1. The CDR3 runs 14 residues. Germline V lookup: CDR1 SGHRS, CDR2 YFSETQ. V was pared by 5 bases and J by 0 bases, with 4 bases of the junction left unmatched. CDR3 amino acids: CASSNDRGSYEQYF. CDR3 DNA: TGCGCCAGCAGTAACGACAGGGGCTCCTACGAGCAGTACTTC.

The chain uses TRBV15 and TRBJ2-3; 7 bases fit TRBD1. CDR1 LNHNV and CDR2 YYDKDF come from the germline V gene (reference sequence). The junction had 11 bases not matched to a gene; V was cut back by 0 bases and J by 2 bases. This CDR3 region has 18 residues. CDR3 bases: TGTGCCACCAGCAGAGATTCCCCGGGACAGATTCACACAGATACGCAGTATTTT. Amino acid sequence: CATSRDSPGQIHTDTQYF.

The chain recombines TRBV27 with TRBJ1-1; D is perhaps TRBD1 (6 bases). The V end lost 2 bases, the J end lost 2 bases, and 12 bases lay between the germline ends. Germline lookup yields CDR1 MNHEY and CDR2 SMNVEV (reference sequence). The CDR3 covers 15 residues. CDR3 sequence: CASSLVPGANTEAFF. DNA of the CDR3: TGTGCCAGCAGTTTAGTTCCAGGGGCTAACACTGAAGCTTTCTTT.

The V and J genes are TRBV30 and TRBJ1-5; D is unclear. The CDR3 is 13 amino acids. The V end lost 1 base, the J end lost 3 bases, and 7 bases lay between the germline ends. In germline, CDR1 is GTSNPN, CDR2 SVGIG (reference sequence). The CDR3 reads CAWSGSYNQPQHF. The CDR3 bases are TGTGCCTGGAGTGGTAGCTACAATCAGCCCCAGCATTTT.

The count of this clone is one. V gene TRBV27 combines with J gene TRBJ2-5; D tentatively reads TRBD1 or TRBD2 (6 bases each). V lost 6 bases and J 5 bases, leaving 22 bases between the germline ends. Germline V lookup: CDR1 MNHEY, CDR2 SMNVEV (reference sequence). This CDR3 has 16 residues. In DNA, the CDR3 is TGTGCCAGCAGGGGTTTGGGGGCGGGGAGTTTGGAGACCCAGTACTTC. It encodes CASRGLGAGSLETQYF.

The rearrangement uses TRBV29-1 and TRBJ2-1; weak D call: TRBD2 (5 bases). Germline V CDR1 and CDR2: SQVTM, ANQGSEA. V was clipped by 4 bases and J by 7 bases, with 14 bases between them. The CDR3 has 13 residues. The CDR3 is CSVVRTTGNEQFF. In nucleotides, the CDR3 is TGCAGCGTTGTCCGTACAACGGGGAATGAGCAGTTCTTC.

This chain joins TRBV6-5 and TRBJ2-1; the D is unclear. This CDR3 has 12 amino acids. Trimming took off 9 bases at V and 8 bases at J, with 14 bases between the two ends. CDR1 is MNHEY and CDR2 is SVGAGI in the germline V gene. The CDR3 sequence: CARPILYHEQFF. CDR3 bases: TGTGCCAGGCCCATTCTATATCATGAGCAGTTCTTC.

The rearrangement links TRBV2 to TRBJ1-3; D gene ambiguous. Trimming pared 3 bases from V and 0 bases from J, leaving 9 bases between. CDR1 and CDR2 from the germline V gene are SNHLY and FYNNEI. The CDR3 covers 15 residues. The DNA of the CDR3 is TGTGCCAGCAGTGATTGGTCCAACTCTGGAAACACCATATATTTT. Residues: CASSDWSNSGNTIYF.

The rearrangement links TRBV5-4 to TRBJ2-7; D call uncertain. The CDR3 loop spans 15 amino acids. Trimming took off 1 base at V and 0 bases at J, with 11 bases between the two ends. Per the germline V gene, CDR1 is SGHNT and CDR2 is YYREEE (reference sequence). CDR3 sequence: CASSLSSLLSYEQYF. The CDR3 DNA reads as TGTGCCAGCAGCTTGTCCAGCCTACTCTCCTACGAGCAGTACTTC.

This clone was observed a single time. The rearrangement links TRBV6-1 to TRBJ2-1; 7 bases agree with TRBD1. After removal of 5 bases from V and 3 bases from J, the junction contained 4 bases not matched to a gene. Germline lookup yields CDR1 MNHNS and CDR2 SASEGT. The CDR3 covers 14 residues. CDR3 DNA sequence: TGTGCCAGCAGTTGGGACAGAGACTACAATGAGCAGTTCTTC. Protein sequence: CASSWDRDYNEQFF.

This chain connects TRBV7-2 to TRBJ1-1; no clear D. CDR1 is SGHTA, CDR2 FQGNSA, per germline. This CDR3 contains 13 residues. V dropped 4 bases and J dropped 1 base, with 7 bases sitting between them. The DNA for the CDR3 is TGTGCCAGCAGCTGGGCCGGGAACACTGAAGCTTTCTTT. Translated: CASSWAGNTEAFF.